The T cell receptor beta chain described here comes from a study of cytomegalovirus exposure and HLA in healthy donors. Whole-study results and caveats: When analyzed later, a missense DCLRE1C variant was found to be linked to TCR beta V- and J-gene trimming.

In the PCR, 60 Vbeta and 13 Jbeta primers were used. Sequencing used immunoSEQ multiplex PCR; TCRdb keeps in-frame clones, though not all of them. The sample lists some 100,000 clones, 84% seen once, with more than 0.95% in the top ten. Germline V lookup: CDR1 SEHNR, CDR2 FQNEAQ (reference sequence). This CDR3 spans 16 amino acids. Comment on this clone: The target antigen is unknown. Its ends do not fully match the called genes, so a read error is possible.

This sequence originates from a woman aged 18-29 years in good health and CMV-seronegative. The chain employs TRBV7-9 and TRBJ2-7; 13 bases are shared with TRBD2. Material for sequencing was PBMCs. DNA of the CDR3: TGTTCCAGCAGCTCAACTAGCGGGAGGGCCGTTTACGAGCAGTACTTC. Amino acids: CSSSSTSGRAVYEQYF.